One sample yielded the 7 T cell receptor beta chains listed below, sequenced in a study of identical twins. TCRdb re-called the 5' RACE reads with MiXCR, one entry per CDR3 protein. The sample has approximately 210,000 distinct CDR3 sequences; 6.5% are singletons. This same sample was also part of a study on T cells expressing NK-cell markers.

The sample comprised CD8+ T cells sorted from blood. Receptors originate from a young woman in good health.

The V call is TRBV2, the J call TRBJ2-1, with D possibly TRBD1 on 6 matching bases. CDR3 size: 11 residues. V lost 7 bases to trimming and J lost 7 bases, with 8 bases between them. CDR1 and CDR2 (germline): SNHLY, FYNNEI. This CDR3 reads CASMRGNEQFF. The CDR3 bases are TGTGCCAGCATGAGGGGGAATGAGCAGTTCTTC.

This clonotype has just a few counts. The rearrangement joins TRBV7-9 to TRBJ2-1; D possibly corresponds to TRBD2 (6 bases). The V end lost 4 bases, the J end lost 5 bases, and 15 bases lay between the germline ends. Germline V gene sequence: CDR1 SEHNR, CDR2 FQNEAQ (reference sequence). The CDR3 consists of 15 residues. CDR3 amino acids: CASSSPYLADNEQFF. The CDR3 DNA reads TGTGCCAGCAGCTCACCCTATTTAGCGGACAATGAGCAGTTCTTC.

A few counts support this clonotype. This chain uses TRBV7-6 with TRBJ2-1, with D tentatively TRBD2 (6 bases). Trimming took 5 bases from V and 5 from J, leaving 19 bases between them. Germline CDR1 is SGHVS and CDR2 is FNYEAQ. CDR3 length: 16 residues. The CDR3 DNA reads TGTGCCAGCAGCGAACAATACGGACTATATGACAATGAGCAGTTCTTC. This sequence encodes CASSEQYGLYDNEQFF.

This clonotype was recorded at least ten times. The chain combines TRBV2 with TRBJ1-1; 7 nucleotides match TRBD1. CDR3 length equals 13 residues. Germline values: CDR1 SNHLY, CDR2 FYNNEI. This CDR3 is CAFSTGEDTEAFF. The CDR3 DNA reads as TGTGCTTTTAGCACAGGGGAGGACACTGAAGCTTTCTTT.

Details on this clonotype: A much more abundant neighbour one base away suggests this may be a read error. This chain connects TRBV12-3 or TRBV12-4 to TRBJ1-1, with TRBD1 as a possible D gene (5 bases). With 6 bases removed from V and 4 bases from J, the gap between germline ends came to 12 bases. This CDR3 is 13 amino acids long. CDR3 nucleotides: TGTGCCAGCAGCGGGGGAGAGAGCACTGAAGCTTTCTTT. Translated: CASSGGESTEAFF.

CDR3 in DNA: TGCAGCGTTGTTATAACTAGCTCCTACGAGCAGTACTTC. Amino acids: CSVVITSSYEQYF. The chain has TRBV29-1 and TRBJ2-7; weak D call: TRBD2 (5 bases). The CDR3 runs 13 residues. The germline CDR1 and CDR2 sequences are SQVTM and ANQGSEA. Trimming shortened V by 4 bases and J by 0 bases, and 10 bases separated the two germline ends.

This clonotype was recorded at least ten times. The chain employs TRBV29-1 and TRBJ2-1; 11 bases match TRBD2. The CDR3 runs to 17 residues. Germline V lookup: CDR1 SQVTM, CDR2 ANQGSEA. With V trimmed by 1 base and J by 7 bases, 12 bases remained unmatched. The CDR3 coding sequence is TGCAGCGTTGAAGCCGGGTTGGTAGCGGGGGGGGTAAATGAGCAGTTCTTC. Residues: CSVEAGLVAGGVNEQFF.